This T cell receptor (beta chain) was profiled in a study of regulatory T cells in long-lasting Graves disease. Arm-PCR of CDR3 regions and iRepertoire HTBI primers were the basis on which TCR beta libraries were built. Using its own MiXCR run on the multiplex PCR reads, TCRdb lists one record per CDR3 protein. The data show roughly 500,000 distinct CDR3 sequences, about 13% seen once. Noted time point: newly diagnosed GD, antithyroid drugs for less than 3 months. Preparation of the TCR library used RNA extracted from PBMCs. An endocrinology department in Xi'an, China, recruited the patients. This clonotype was seen at least ten times. These data were also filed under a second study, of T cells in Graves' hyperthyroidism and ophthalmopathy. From that second work: Patients with uncontrolled infections, other autoimmune diseases, pregnancy or lactation were excluded. Blood samples included most of the expanded thyroid clonotypes exceeding 0.001.

The receptor's source is a man aged 30 to 39 with Graves disease. Sequencing used peripheral blood mononuclear cells (PBMCs), obtained at new diagnosis, from a patient treated with antithyroid drugs.

In DNA, the CDR3 is TGCAGTGCTCGGAGACTAGCGGGACTGGGGTTGACCCAGTACTTC. Protein: CSARRLAGLGLTQYF. The chain joins TRBV20-1 to TRBJ2-5; 11 bases line up with TRBD2. CDR3 length: 15 residues. V was clipped by 5 bases and J by 7 bases; unmatched bases: 12. Germline V CDR1 and CDR2: DFQATT, SNEGSKA (reference sequence).